The 7 T cell receptor beta chains below all came from one sample that was sequenced in a study of T cells after posttransplantation cyclophosphamide. TCRdb's table, derived via immunoSEQ multiplex PCR, lists solely in-frame clones and lacks some. Of tens of thousands of clones in the sample, roughly nine tenths were seen once. Cyclophosphamide on days +3 and +4 followed busulfan-fludarabine conditioning and a marrow graft. The source was PBMCs, collected after allogeneic stem cell transplant with posttransplant cyclophosphamide. The receptors were sampled from a female patient under 45 who received an allogeneic stem cell transplant from an unrelated donor, was CMV-positive, and had no GVHD. Some T cells may originate from the graft donor.

The genes are TRBV4-1 and TRBJ2-3; TRBD1 matches at 7 bases. J lost 6 bases, V lost 1 base, and 7 bases had no gene match. This CDR3 has 15 amino acids. CDR1 is MGHRA and CDR2 is YSYEKL in the germline V gene. The CDR3 DNA is TGCGCCAGCAGCCAAGGGGACAGAGAATTGGATACGCAGTATTTT. The encoded protein is CASSQGDRELDTQYF.

This clone was detected only once. The rearrangement uses TRBV7-3 and TRBJ2-7, with TRBD2 matching over 13 bases. This CDR3 is 14 amino acids long. V was clipped by 5 bases and J by 4 bases; unmatched bases: 2. Germline loops: CDR1 SGHTA, CDR2 FQGTGA. In DNA form, the CDR3 reads TGTGCCAGCAGCCTGGGACTAGCGGGGTACGAGCAGTACTTC. Protein product: CASSLGLAGYEQYF.

The CDR3: CASSFWQGATFF. CDR3 sequence (DNA): TGCGCCAGCAGCTTTTGGCAGGGGGCAACTTTCTTT. The chain is built from TRBV5-1 and TRBJ1-1, with 8 positions matching TRBD1. The J segment lost 12 bases and the V segment lost 2 bases, leaving 6 bases of the junction unmatched. The germline gives CDR1 SGHRS, CDR2 YFSETQ. The length of the CDR3 is 12 residues.

This clone was seen only a few times. J is TRBJ1-5 and V is TRBV6-1; D may be TRBD1 (5 bases). The germline CDR1 and CDR2 sequences are MNHNS and SASEGT. V shed 3 bases and J shed 7 bases, with 19 bases lying between them. The CDR3 sequence is 16 residues long. The CDR3 DNA reads as TGTGCCAGCAGTGAGAACCAGGTTAGGGGTGGCCAGCCCCAGCATTTT. Translation: CASSENQVRGGQPQHF.

The V and J genes are TRBV14 and TRBJ2-2, with unresolved D. The CDR3 runs 16 residues. Germline V gene lookup returns CDR1 SGHDN and CDR2 FVKESK. Trimming removed 8 bases from V and 3 bases from J, with 19 bases in between. This chain's CDR3 is CASQEREWLDTGELFF. As DNA, the CDR3 is TGTGCCAGCCAAGAGCGTGAGTGGCTGGACACCGGGGAGCTGTTTTTT.

J is TRBJ1-3 and V is TRBV11-3, with 8 bases fitting TRBD1. This CDR3 spans 16 amino acids. The germline gives CDR1 SGHNT, CDR2 YENEEA. The junction had 7 bases not matched to a gene; V was cut back by 2 bases and J by 4 bases. The CDR3 DNA sequence: TGTGCCAGCAGCTTAACCCAGGGGGCGCGCGGAAACACCATATATTTT. It codes for CASSLTQGARGNTIYF.

This chain's CDR3 is CASSLTRGSYNEQFF. The CDR3 nucleotides read TGTGCCAGCAGTTTAACCAGGGGTTCCTACAATGAGCAGTTCTTC. V usage is TRBV28 and J usage is TRBJ2-1, with D tentatively TRBD1 (6 bases). The CDR3 covers 15 residues. The germline V gene encodes CDR1 MDHEN and CDR2 SYDVKM. Trimming cost V 2 bases and J 1 base, with 9 bases left between them. Together with reference TRBV28 and TRBJ2-1, the CDR3 gives the full variable domain: DVKVTQSSRYLVKRTGEKVFLECVQDMDHENMFWYRQDPGLGLRLIYFSYDVKMKEKGDIPEGYSVSREKKERFSLILESASTNQTSMYLCASSLTRGSYNEQFFGPGTRLTVL.